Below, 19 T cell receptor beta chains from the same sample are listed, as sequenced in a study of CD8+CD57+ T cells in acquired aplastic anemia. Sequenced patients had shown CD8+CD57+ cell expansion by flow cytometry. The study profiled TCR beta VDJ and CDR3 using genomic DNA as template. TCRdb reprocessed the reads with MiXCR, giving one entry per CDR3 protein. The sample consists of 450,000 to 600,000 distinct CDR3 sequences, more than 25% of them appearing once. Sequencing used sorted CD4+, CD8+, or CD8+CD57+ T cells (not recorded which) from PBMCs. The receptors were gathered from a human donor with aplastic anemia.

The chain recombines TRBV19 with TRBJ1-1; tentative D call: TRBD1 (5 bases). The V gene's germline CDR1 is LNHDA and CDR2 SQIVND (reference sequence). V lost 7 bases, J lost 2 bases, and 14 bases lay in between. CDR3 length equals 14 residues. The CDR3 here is CASTPSRTNTEAFF. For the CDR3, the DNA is TGTGCCAGTACCCCCTCCCGGACAAACACTGAAGCTTTCTTT.

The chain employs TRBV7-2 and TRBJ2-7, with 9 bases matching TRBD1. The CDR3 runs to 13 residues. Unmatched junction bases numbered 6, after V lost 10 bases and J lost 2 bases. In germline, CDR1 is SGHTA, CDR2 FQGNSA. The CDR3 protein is CATGQGITYEQYF. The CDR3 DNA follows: TGTGCCACAGGACAGGGGATCACCTACGAGCAGTACTTC.

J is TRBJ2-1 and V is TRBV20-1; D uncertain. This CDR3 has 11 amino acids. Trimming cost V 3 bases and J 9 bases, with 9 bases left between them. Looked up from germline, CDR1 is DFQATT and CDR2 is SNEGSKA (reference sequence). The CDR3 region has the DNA TGCAGTGCTAGTCGGACCCTTGAGCAGTTCTTC. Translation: CSASRTLEQFF.

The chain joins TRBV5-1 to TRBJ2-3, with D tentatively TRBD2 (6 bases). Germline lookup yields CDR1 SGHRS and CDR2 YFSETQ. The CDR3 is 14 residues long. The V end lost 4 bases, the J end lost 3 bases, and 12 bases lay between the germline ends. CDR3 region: CASSRGGETDTQYF. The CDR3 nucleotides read TGCGCCAGCAGCCGGGGCGGGGAGACAGATACGCAGTATTTT.

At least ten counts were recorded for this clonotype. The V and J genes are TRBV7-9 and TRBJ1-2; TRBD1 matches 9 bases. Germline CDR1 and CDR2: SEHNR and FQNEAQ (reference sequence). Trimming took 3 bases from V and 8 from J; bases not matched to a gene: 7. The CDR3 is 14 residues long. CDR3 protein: CASSLKGQGRGYTF. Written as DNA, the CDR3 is TGTGCCAGCAGCTTGAAGGGACAGGGACGGGGCTACACCTTC. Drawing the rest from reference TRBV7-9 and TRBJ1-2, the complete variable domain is DTGVSQNPRHKITKRGQNVTFRCDPISEHNRLYWYRQTLGQGPEFLTYFQNEAQLEKSRLLSDRFSAERPKGSFSTLEIQRTEQGDSAMYLCASSLKGQGRGYTFGSGTRLTVV.

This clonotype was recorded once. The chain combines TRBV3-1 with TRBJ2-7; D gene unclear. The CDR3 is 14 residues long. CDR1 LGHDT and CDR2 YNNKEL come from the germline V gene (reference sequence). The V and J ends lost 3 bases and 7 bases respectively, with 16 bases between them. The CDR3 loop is CASSHDTTGSEQYF. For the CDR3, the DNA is TGTGCCAGCAGCCATGATACGACTGGCTCGGAGCAGTACTTC.

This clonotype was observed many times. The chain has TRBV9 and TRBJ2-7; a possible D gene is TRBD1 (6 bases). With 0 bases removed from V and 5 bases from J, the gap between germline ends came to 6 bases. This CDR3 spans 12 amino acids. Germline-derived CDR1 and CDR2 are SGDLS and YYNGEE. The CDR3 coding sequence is TGTGCCAGCAGCGTAGACAGGGACGAGCAGTACTTC. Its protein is CASSVDRDEQYF.

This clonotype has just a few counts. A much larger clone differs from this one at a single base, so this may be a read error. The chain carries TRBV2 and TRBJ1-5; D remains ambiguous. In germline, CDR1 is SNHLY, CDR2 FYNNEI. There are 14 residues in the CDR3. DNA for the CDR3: TGTCCCAGCAGTGTTTTAGGAGATAATCAGCCCCAGCATTTT. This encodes CPSSVLGDNQPQHF.

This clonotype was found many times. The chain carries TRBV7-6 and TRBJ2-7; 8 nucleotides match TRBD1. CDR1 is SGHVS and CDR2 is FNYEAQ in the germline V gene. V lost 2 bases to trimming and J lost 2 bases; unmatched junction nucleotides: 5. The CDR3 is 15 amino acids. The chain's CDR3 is CASSLQGAGAYEQYF. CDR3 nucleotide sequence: TGTGCCAGCAGCTTACAGGGGGCAGGGGCCTACGAGCAGTACTTC.

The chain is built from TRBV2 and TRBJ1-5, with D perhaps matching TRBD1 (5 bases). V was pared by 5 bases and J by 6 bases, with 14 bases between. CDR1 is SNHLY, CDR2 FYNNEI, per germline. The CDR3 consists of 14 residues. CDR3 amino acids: CASSSAGGTQPQHF. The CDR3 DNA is TGTGCCAGCAGTTCGGCCGGAGGGACTCAGCCCCAGCATTTT.

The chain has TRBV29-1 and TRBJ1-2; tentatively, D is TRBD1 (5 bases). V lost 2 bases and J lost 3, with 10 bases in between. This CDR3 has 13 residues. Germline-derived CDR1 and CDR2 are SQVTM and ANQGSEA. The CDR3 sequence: CSVEPQTDYGYTF. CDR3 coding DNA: TGCAGCGTTGAACCACAGACAGACTATGGCTACACCTTC. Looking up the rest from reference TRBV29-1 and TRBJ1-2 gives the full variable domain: SAVISQKPSRDICQRGTSLTIQCQVDSQVTMMFWYRQQPGQSLTLIATANQGSEATYESGFVIDKFPISRPNLTFSTLTVSNMSPEDSSIYLCSVEPQTDYGYTFGSGTRLTVV.

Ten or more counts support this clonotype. Here the CDR3 DNA reads TGTGCCACCAGCAGAGATCTGGGTGCCGAGCAGTACTTC. This codes for CATSRDLGAEQYF. The gene calls are TRBV15 and TRBJ2-7; unclear D gene. Trimming took off 0 bases at V and 6 bases at J, with 9 bases between the two ends. Germline V gene sequence: CDR1 LNHNV, CDR2 YYDKDF (reference sequence). The CDR3 is made up of 13 amino acids.

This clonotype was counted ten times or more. This CDR3 reads CASSLNPGDVGETQYF. CDR3 nucleotide sequence: TGTGCCAGCAGCTTAAATCCAGGGGACGTGGGAGAGACCCAGTACTTC. The chain is built from TRBV7-3 and TRBJ2-5; weak D call: TRBD1 (6 bases). CDR3 length equals 16 residues. The germline gives CDR1 SGHTA, CDR2 FQGTGA. Trimming took 1 base from V and 4 from J, leaving 16 bases between them.

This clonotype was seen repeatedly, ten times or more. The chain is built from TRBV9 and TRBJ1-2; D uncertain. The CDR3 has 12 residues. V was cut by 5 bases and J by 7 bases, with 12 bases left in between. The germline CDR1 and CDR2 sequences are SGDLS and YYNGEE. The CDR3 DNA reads TGTGCCAGCAGGGCTGATAATCGTGGCTACACCTTC. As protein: CASRADNRGYTF.

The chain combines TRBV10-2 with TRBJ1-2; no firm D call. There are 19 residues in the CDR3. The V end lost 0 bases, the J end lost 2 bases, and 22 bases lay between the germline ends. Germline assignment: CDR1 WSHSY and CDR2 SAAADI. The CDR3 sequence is CASSESTSHAAGSNYGYTF. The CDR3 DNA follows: TGCGCCAGCAGTGAGTCTACTTCACATGCGGCAGGTTCGAACTATGGCTACACCTTC.

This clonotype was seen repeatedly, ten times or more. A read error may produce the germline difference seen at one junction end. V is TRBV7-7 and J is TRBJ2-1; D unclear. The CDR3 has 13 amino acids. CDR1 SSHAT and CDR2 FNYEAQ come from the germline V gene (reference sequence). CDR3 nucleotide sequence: TGTGCTAGCAGCTTAGTACAGAGGAGTGAGCAGTTCTTC. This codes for CASSLVQRSEQFF.

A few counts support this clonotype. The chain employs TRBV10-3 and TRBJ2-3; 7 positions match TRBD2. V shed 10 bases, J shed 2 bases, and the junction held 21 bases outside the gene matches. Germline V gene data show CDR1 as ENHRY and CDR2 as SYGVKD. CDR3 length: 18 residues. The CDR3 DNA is TGTGCCACTCTCGGAAGGGGTAGCCGGGACTACCACACAGATACGCAGTATTTT. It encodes CATLGRGSRDYHTDTQYF.

The CDR3 DNA reads as TGTGCCAGCAGAACCTCCGACAGGGCGGCCGAGCAGTACTTC. Translated, it gives CASRTSDRAAEQYF. The chain uses TRBV25-1 and TRBJ2-7, with 7 bases that match TRBD1. The CDR3 contains 14 residues. The V and J ends lost 6 bases and 6 bases, in that order; junction bases with no gene match: 11. The germline V gene encodes CDR1 MGHDK and CDR2 SYGVNS.

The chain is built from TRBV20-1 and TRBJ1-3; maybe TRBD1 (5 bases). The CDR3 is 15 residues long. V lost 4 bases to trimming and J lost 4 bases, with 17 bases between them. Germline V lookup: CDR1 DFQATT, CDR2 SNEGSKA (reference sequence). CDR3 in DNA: TGCAGTGCTACCGGGGGGGGTAGAGGAGGAAACACCATATATTTT. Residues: CSATGGGRGGNTIYF.